This TCR beta chain was retrieved from a study of blood T cell repertoires in COVID-19. In the study overall: Samples of COVID-19 (acute and convalescent) were obtained from the United States, Italy and Spain. T cells, B-cell-depleted T cells, or PBMCs provided the cDNA or gDNA that served as material.

Germline V gives CDR1 SEHNR, CDR2 FQNEAQ (reference sequence). The CDR3 runs to 16 residues. Unmatched junction bases numbered 12, after V lost 4 bases and J lost 4 bases. Per the original methods: Estimation of nucleated cell counts relied on the amplification of reference gene primers. This table comes from immunoSEQ multiplex PCR, and its TCRdb copy is limited to in-frame clones, with some not included. V and J calls and clone size are as listed in that table; D and trimming were resolved from the DNA. The sample lists about 230,000 clones; more than 70% were seen once. The genes are TRBV7-9 and TRBJ2-5; 7 bases are a match to TRBD1. Sequenced material: peripheral blood. The origin of this receptor is a man older than 75 with acute or convalescent COVID-19. The CDR3 DNA follows: TGTGCCAGCAGCTCTACCCACAGGGGAAGGACAGAGACCCAGTACTTC. Translation gives CASSSTHRGRTETQYF.